The following is a TCR beta chain sequence with its context. Its specificity is unknown. Naive CD8 populations comprised CD45RO-negative cells positively selected for CCR7, excluding terminally differentiated effector memory CD45RA+ cells. These data come from a study of shared clonotypes between healthy human individuals. Study-wide results and limits: Rarefaction analysis demonstrated incomplete sorted-subset sequencing notwithstanding large depth. Roughly 5% of naive CD4 clonotypes were shared across a few donors.

This CDR3 has 15 residues. V was cut by 0 bases and J by 4 bases, with 12 bases left in between. Per the germline V gene, CDR1 is MGHRA and CDR2 is YSYEKL. Here immunoSEQ multiplex PCR was the method, and the copy in TCRdb shows in-frame clones only, minus some. The table lists just over 2,000,000 clones, approximately 94% of them singletons. The specimen was naive CD8+ T cells sorted from blood. This clonotype was obtained from a man between 18 and 29 years old in good health. The J gene is TRBJ2-5, the V gene TRBV4-1, with a possible D match to TRBD1 (6 bases). The CDR3, as DNA: TGCGCCAGCAGCCAAGATCCAGGGGCAAGAGAGACCCAGTACTTC. It is translated as CASSQDPGARETQYF.